This TCR beta chain was found in a study of CD8 T cells in ankylosing spondylitis. V dropped 3 bases and J dropped 4 bases, with 15 bases sitting between them. The CDR3 extends over 14 amino acids. CDR1 GTSNPN and CDR2 SVGIG come from the germline V gene (reference sequence). For TCR beta, libraries came from quantitative 5'-RACE with molecular barcodes. TCRdb re-analysed the 5' RACE reads in MiXCR, keeping a single row per CDR3 protein. The data show 650,000 to 800,000 distinct CDR3 sequences, 15% to 20% seen once. This clonotype has just a few counts. Its antigen is still unknown. Study observations and caveats: For ankylosing spondylitis blood, a TCR beta motif of several highly homologous variants appeared characteristic.

This TCR was recovered from a male donor with ankylosing spondylitis. V and J are TRBV30 and TRBJ1-2, with no clear D. Sequenced: blood, either unsorted or a sorted T cell fraction (not recorded which). The CDR3 reads CAWRVGRAGYGYTF. The CDR3 DNA is TGTGCCTGGAGGGTTGGGCGGGCTGGCTATGGCTACACCTTC.